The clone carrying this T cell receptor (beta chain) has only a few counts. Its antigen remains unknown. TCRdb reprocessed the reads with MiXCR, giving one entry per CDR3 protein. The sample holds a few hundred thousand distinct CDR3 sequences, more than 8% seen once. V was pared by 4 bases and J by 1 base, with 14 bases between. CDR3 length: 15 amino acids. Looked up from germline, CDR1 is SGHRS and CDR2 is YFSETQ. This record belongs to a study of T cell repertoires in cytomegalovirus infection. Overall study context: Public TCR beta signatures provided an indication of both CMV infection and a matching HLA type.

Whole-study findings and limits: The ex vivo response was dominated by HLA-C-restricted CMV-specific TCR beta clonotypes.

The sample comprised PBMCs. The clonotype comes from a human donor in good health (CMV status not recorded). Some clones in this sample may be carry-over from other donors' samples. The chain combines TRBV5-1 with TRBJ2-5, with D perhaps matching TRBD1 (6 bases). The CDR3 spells CASSAGQTTQETQYF. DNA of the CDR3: TGCGCCAGCAGCGCCGGACAGACCACCCAAGAGACCCAGTACTTC.